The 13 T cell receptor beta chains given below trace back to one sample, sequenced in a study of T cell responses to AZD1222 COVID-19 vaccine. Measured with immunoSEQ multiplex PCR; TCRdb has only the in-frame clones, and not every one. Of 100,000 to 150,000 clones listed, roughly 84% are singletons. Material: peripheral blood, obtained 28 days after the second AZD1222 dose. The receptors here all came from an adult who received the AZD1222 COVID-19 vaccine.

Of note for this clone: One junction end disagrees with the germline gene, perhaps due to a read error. CDR3: CASSEGGRGYSNQPQHF. The DNA for the CDR3 is TGTGCCAGCAGCGAAGGGGGAAGGGGCTATAGCAATCAGCCCCAGCATTTT. The chain combines TRBV6-1 with TRBJ1-5; TRBD1 is a possible D gene (6 bases). Looked up from germline, CDR1 is MNHNS and CDR2 is SASEGT. The CDR3 extends over 17 amino acids.

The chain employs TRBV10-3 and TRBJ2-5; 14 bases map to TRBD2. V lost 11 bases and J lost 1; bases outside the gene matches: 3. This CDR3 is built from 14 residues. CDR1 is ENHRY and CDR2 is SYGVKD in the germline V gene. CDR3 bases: TGTGCCTCCGGGACTAGCGGGGGCCAAGAGACCCAGTACTTC. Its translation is CASGTSGGQETQYF.

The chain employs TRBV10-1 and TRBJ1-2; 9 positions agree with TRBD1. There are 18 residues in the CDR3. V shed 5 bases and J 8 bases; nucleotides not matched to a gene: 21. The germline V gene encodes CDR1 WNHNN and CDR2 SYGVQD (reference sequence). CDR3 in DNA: TGCGCCAGCAGTTATCCCGGGGGGGACAGGGACTTTTTTTCGGGCTACACCTTC. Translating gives CASSYPGGDRDFFSGYTF.

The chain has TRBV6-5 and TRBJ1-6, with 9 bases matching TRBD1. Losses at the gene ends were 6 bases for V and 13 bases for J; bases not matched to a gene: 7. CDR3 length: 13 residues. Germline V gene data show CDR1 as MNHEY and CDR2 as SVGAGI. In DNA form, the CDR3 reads TGTGCCAGCAGCAGGGGACAGGGTGATCCCCTCCACTTT. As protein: CASSRGQGDPLHF.

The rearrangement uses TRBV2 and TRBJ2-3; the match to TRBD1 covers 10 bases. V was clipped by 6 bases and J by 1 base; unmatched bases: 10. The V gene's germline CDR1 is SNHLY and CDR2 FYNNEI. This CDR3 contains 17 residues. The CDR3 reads CASRTGGAAGGTDTQYF. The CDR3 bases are TGTGCCAGCAGGACAGGGGGCGCGGCGGGGGGCACAGATACGCAGTATTTT.

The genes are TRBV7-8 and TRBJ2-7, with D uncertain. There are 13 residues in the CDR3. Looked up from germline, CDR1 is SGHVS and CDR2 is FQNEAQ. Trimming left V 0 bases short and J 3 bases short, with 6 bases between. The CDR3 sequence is CASSLALYYEQYF. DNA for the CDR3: TGTGCCAGCAGCTTAGCTCTCTACTACGAGCAGTACTTC.

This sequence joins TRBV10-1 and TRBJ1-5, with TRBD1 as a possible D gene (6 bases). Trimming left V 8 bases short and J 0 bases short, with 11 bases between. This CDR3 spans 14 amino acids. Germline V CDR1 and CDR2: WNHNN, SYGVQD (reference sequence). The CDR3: CASYRVCSNQPQHF. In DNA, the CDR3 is TGCGCCAGCTACAGGGTGTGTAGCAATCAGCCCCAGCATTTT.

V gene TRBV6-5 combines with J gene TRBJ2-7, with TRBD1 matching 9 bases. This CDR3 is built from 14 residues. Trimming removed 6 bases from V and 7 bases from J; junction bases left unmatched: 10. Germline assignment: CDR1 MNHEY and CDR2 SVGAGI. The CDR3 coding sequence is TGTGCCAGCAGATCCCCGGGACAGGGAGGGGAGCAGTACTTC. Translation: CASRSPGQGGEQYF.

As DNA, the CDR3 is TGTGCCAGCAGTTCCCCACTGGCCGGGGAGCTGTTTTTT. Translating gives CASSSPLAGELFF. This chain links TRBV28 with TRBJ2-2, with D hard to call. The V gene lost 4 bases and the J gene lost 6 bases, with 9 bases spanning the gap. This CDR3 region has 13 residues. Germline CDR1 and CDR2: MDHEN and SYDVKM.

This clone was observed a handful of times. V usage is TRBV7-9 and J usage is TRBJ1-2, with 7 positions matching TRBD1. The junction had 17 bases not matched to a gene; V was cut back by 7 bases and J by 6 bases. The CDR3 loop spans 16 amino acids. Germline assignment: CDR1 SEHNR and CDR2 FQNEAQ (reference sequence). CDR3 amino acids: CASTPGGGQSLNGYTF. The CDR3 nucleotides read TGTGCCAGCACCCCCGGGGGGGGACAGTCTTTGAATGGCTACACCTTC.

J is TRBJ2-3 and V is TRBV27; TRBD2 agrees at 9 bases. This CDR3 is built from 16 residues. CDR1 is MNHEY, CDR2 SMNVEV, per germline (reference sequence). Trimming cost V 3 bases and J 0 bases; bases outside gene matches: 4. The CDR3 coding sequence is TGTGCCAGCAGTTTTGGGCGGGGGGGGAGCACAGATACGCAGTATTTT. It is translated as CASSFGRGGSTDTQYF.

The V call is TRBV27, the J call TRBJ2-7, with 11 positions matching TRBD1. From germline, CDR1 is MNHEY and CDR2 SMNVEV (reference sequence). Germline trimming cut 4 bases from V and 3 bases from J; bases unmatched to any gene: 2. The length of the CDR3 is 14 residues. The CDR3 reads CASSSGTGGYEQYF. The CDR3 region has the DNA TGTGCCAGCAGTTCAGGGACAGGGGGCTACGAGCAGTACTTC.

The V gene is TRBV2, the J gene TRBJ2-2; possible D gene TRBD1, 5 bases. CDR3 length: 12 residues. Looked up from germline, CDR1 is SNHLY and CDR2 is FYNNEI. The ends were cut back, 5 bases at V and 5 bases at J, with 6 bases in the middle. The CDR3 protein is CASSPGTGELFF. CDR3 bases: TGTGCCAGCAGTCCAGGGACCGGGGAGCTGTTTTTT.